The 25 T cell receptor beta chains below come from one sample, sequenced in a study of blood T cell repertoires in COVID-19. The method was immunoSEQ multiplex PCR; TCRdb's version includes in-frame clones alone and lacks a portion of them. The repertoire holds 150,000 to 200,000 clones, around nine tenths seen once, with over 2% in the top ten. The sample was peripheral blood. Every receptor here comes from a woman of 80 years or more with COVID-19, enrolled during active disease.

This chain uses TRBV27 with TRBJ1-4; 8 bases are a match to TRBD1. This CDR3 contains 16 residues. Germline values: CDR1 MNHEY, CDR2 SMNVEV (reference sequence). V gave up 5 bases and J gave up 7 bases; unmatched junction bases: 12. The CDR3 here is CASSQTQGARIEKLFF. CDR3 nucleotide sequence: TGTGCCAGCAGTCAGACCCAGGGGGCTCGAATTGAAAAACTGTTTTTT.

The J gene is TRBJ1-3, the V gene TRBV19; D gene ambiguous. The ends were cut back, 2 bases at V and 2 bases at J, with 19 bases in the middle. This CDR3 comprises 18 residues. Germline loops: CDR1 LNHDA, CDR2 SQIVND (reference sequence). The DNA for the CDR3 is TGTGCCAGTAGTATACCAACTTGGAGGCGGACGACTGGAAACACCATATATTTT. Translation gives CASSIPTWRRTTGNTIYF.

With respect to this clone: One end of the junction varies from germline; a read error may be responsible. The J gene is TRBJ2-7, the V gene TRBV5-4, with 7 nucleotides matching TRBD1. In germline, CDR1 is SGHNT, CDR2 YYREEE (reference sequence). CDR3 length: 12 residues. The CDR3 DNA is TGTGCCAGCAGCAACCAATCCGGGACAGAAGACTTC. This sequence encodes CASSNQSGTEDF.

V gene TRBV6-2 or TRBV6-3 combines with J gene TRBJ1-6; TRBD1 agrees at 8 bases. V lost 6 bases, J lost 10 bases, and 11 bases stayed unmatched. The CDR3 extends over 15 amino acids. CDR1 is MNHEY and CDR2 is SVGEGT in the germline V gene. CDR3 region: CASSPTGVADSPLHF. The CDR3 DNA reads as TGTGCCAGCAGCCCGACAGGGGTGGCAGACTCACCCCTCCACTTT.

The genes are TRBV3-1 (or the pseudogene TRBV3-2) and TRBJ1-3; D not resolved. The CDR3 is 16 residues long. Germline-derived CDR1 and CDR2 are LGHDT and YNNKEL (reference sequence). V was cut by 0 bases and J by 0 bases, with 9 bases left in between. The DNA of the CDR3 is TGTGCCAGCAGCCAAGATTTACAGTCCTCTGGAAACACCATATATTTT. Translated, it gives CASSQDLQSSGNTIYF.

Only one count was recorded for this clone. The chain is built from TRBV30 and TRBJ2-5, with 7 bases fitting TRBD1. Losses at the gene ends were 0 bases for V and 4 bases for J; bases not matched to a gene: 2. This CDR3 region has 13 residues. CDR1 GTSNPN and CDR2 SVGIG come from the germline V gene (reference sequence). CDR3 sequence (DNA): TGTGCCTGGAGTGTACAGGGGCGAGAGACCCAGTACTTC. Its translation is CAWSVQGRETQYF.

V and J are TRBV28 and TRBJ1-2; a weak D match, TRBD1 (6 bases). Per the germline V gene, CDR1 is MDHEN and CDR2 is SYDVKM. The CDR3 covers 14 residues. Between the trimmed V and J ends, which lost 7 bases and 4 bases, there was a span of 16 bases. In nucleotides, the CDR3 is TGTGCCAGCAAAACCCCTGGACAGCTCTATGGCTACACCTTC. Its protein is CASKTPGQLYGYTF.

The J gene is TRBJ1-2, the V gene TRBV28; D might be TRBD1 (6 bases). V was cut by 6 bases and J by 8 bases, with 25 bases left in between. This CDR3 region has 16 residues. Germline-derived CDR1 and CDR2 are MDHEN and SYDVKM. CDR3 protein: CASSPHGDTGFSGYTF. The CDR3 DNA sequence: TGTGCCAGCAGCCCCCACGGGGACACTGGATTTTCGGGCTACACCTTC.

This clone is a singleton in its sample. The rearrangement links TRBV18 to TRBJ2-2, with 14 positions matching TRBD2. The CDR3 totals 16 residues. Germline loops: CDR1 KGHSH, CDR2 LQKENI. The J segment lost 7 bases and the V segment lost 3 bases, leaving 4 bases of the junction unmatched. This chain's CDR3 is CASSPGLAGVGGELFF. The CDR3 DNA sequence: TGTGCCAGCTCACCGGGACTAGCGGGAGTTGGCGGGGAGCTGTTTTTT.

The rearrangement joins TRBV28 to TRBJ2-7; 9 nucleotides agree with TRBD1. CDR1 is MDHEN and CDR2 is SYDVKM in the germline V gene. The CDR3 covers 17 residues. V trimming: 4 bases; J trimming: 5 bases; junction bases outside the gene matches: 15. For the CDR3, the DNA is TGTGCCAGCAGTTCAATTGGTAGGGGGACAGGGCAACACGAGCAGTACTTC. Residues: CASSSIGRGTGQHEQYF.

V is TRBV7-2 and J is TRBJ2-2; 7 bases are shared with TRBD2. Germline-derived CDR1 and CDR2 are SGHTA and FQGNSA. The CDR3 has 15 amino acids. V lost 3 bases and J lost 6; bases outside the gene matches: 7. CDR3 residues: CASSFGSGTAGELFF. The CDR3 DNA sequence: TGTGCCAGCAGCTTCGGCAGCGGGACGGCCGGGGAGCTGTTTTTT.

In this sample, this clone turned up once. The J gene is TRBJ2-4, the V gene TRBV5-1; D may be TRBD2 (5 bases). The germline gives CDR1 SGHRS, CDR2 YFSETQ. This CDR3 has 12 amino acids. V was clipped by 4 bases and J by 8 bases, with 10 bases between them. The CDR3 protein is CASSRDRDIQYF. CDR3 DNA: TGCGCCAGCAGCCGGGATCGGGACATTCAGTACTTC.

The chain is built from TRBV6-5 and TRBJ2-3; 10 nucleotides line up with TRBD1. V gave up 4 bases and J gave up 5 bases; unmatched junction bases: 3. Germline-derived CDR1 and CDR2 are MNHEY and SVGAGI. The CDR3 covers 14 residues. CDR3 sequence reads: CASSLDRGQDTQYF. The CDR3 DNA sequence: TGTGCCAGCAGTTTAGACAGGGGGCAAGATACGCAGTATTTT.

The rearrangement links TRBV19 to TRBJ2-7, with a weak D call TRBD2 (6 bases). The V and J ends lost 3 bases and 0 bases respectively, with 15 bases between them. This CDR3 is 16 amino acids long. CDR1 and CDR2 (germline): LNHDA, SQIVND (reference sequence). The CDR3 DNA follows: TGTGCCAGTAGTATCAAGGAGTCGCGGGACTCCTACGAGCAGTACTTC. Protein product: CASSIKESRDSYEQYF.

To note about this clone: Sequence at one end of the junction differs from germline and may be a read error. The V and J genes are TRBV3-1 (or the pseudogene TRBV3-2) and TRBJ1-1; TRBD1 is a possible D gene (5 bases). This CDR3 spans 14 amino acids. Germline V gene data show CDR1 as LGHDT and CDR2 as YNNKEL (reference sequence). Here the CDR3 reads CVSSQVGRGTEAFF. CDR3 DNA: TGTGTCAGCAGCCAAGTTGGGAGGGGCACTGAAGCTTTCTTT.

In this sample, this clone turned up a few times. Within the sample, other DNA sequences also encode this same CDR3. V is TRBV2 and J is TRBJ2-7, with 7 bases identical to TRBD1. Unmatched junction bases numbered 3, after V lost 4 bases and J lost 6 bases. The germline CDR1 and CDR2 sequences are SNHLY and FYNNEI. The CDR3 extends over 12 amino acids. The CDR3 loop is CASSGQGGEQYF. The CDR3 coding sequence is TGTGCCAGCAGTGGACAGGGCGGCGAGCAGTACTTC.

V is TRBV18 and J is TRBJ2-5; weak D call: TRBD2 (5 bases). Trimming left V 3 bases short and J 2 bases short, with 13 bases between. The CDR3 consists of 15 residues. From germline, CDR1 is KGHSH and CDR2 LQKENI. The CDR3 sequence: CASSPSTGIQETQYF. In DNA form, the CDR3 reads TGTGCCAGCTCACCTTCGACGGGGATACAAGAGACCCAGTACTTC.

This chain uses TRBV19 with TRBJ1-2; D gene unclear. V was cut by 8 bases and J by 5 bases, with 18 bases left in between. There are 14 residues in the CDR3. The germline gives CDR1 LNHDA, CDR2 SQIVND (reference sequence). CDR3 amino acids: CASSLPSGMYGYTF. The CDR3 DNA is TGTGCCAGTTCTCTTCCATCGGGGATGTATGGCTACACCTTC.

This sequence joins TRBV4-3 and TRBJ2-2, with 10 bases lining up with TRBD2. The germline CDR1 and CDR2 sequences are LGHNA and YSLEER. Trimming removed 3 bases from V and 6 bases from J; junction bases left unmatched: 7. The CDR3 covers 16 residues. CDR3 coding DNA: TGCGCCAGCAGCCAGTCAGCGGGAGGGTGGTCCGGGGAGCTGTTTTTT. Its translation: CASSQSAGGWSGELFF.

The V call is TRBV28, the J call TRBJ1-5; D uncertain. This CDR3 comprises 14 residues. V lost 3 bases and J lost 4, with 10 bases in between. Germline assignment: CDR1 MDHEN and CDR2 SYDVKM. CDR3 protein: CASSLTPPNQPQHF. DNA of the CDR3: TGTGCCAGCAGTTTGACACCACCTAATCAGCCCCAGCATTTT.

The chain has TRBV5-5 and TRBJ2-6; 7 positions agree with TRBD1. From germline, CDR1 is SGHKS and CDR2 YYEKEE (reference sequence). After removal of 0 bases from V and 2 bases from J, the junction contained 5 bases not matched to a gene. This CDR3 is 17 amino acids long. The CDR3 loop reads CASSLEERGPGANVLTF. The CDR3 coding sequence is TGTGCCAGCAGCTTGGAAGAAAGGGGGCCTGGGGCCAACGTCCTGACTTTC.

This chain uses TRBV3-1 (or the pseudogene TRBV3-2) with TRBJ1-1; a weak D match, TRBD1 (6 bases). The V gene's germline CDR1 is LGHDT and CDR2 YNNKEL (reference sequence). CDR3 size: 15 residues. The V gene lost 4 bases and the J gene lost 4 bases, with 16 bases spanning the gap. The CDR3 is CASSLAGGQGTEAFF. DNA of the CDR3: TGTGCCAGCAGCCTGGCGGGGGGCCAGGGCACTGAAGCTTTCTTT.

The rearrangement uses TRBV7-8 and TRBJ1-4; D gene unclear. Per germline, CDR1 SGHVS and CDR2 FQNEAQ. Trimming pared 4 bases from V and 8 bases from J, leaving 20 bases between. CDR3 length equals 16 residues. CDR3 sequence (DNA): TGTGCCAGCAGCTCACAGCCGGCAGGCATTCGGGAAAAACTGTTTTTT. Protein: CASSSQPAGIREKLFF.

The V call is TRBV7-2, the J call TRBJ2-5; D is unresolved. Germline CDR1 SGHTA, CDR2 FQGNSA. The germline V and J ends were trimmed by 3 bases and 2 bases, with 10 bases remaining between them. The CDR3 is 14 residues long. CDR3 in DNA: TGTGCCAGCAGCTTTACGAGGAATCAAGAGACCCAGTACTTC. This gives the protein CASSFTRNQETQYF.

This clone appeared once. The chain employs TRBV23-1 and TRBJ1-5; TRBD1 matches 9 bases. TRBV23-1 is an open reading frame, and its role is uncertain. V lost 3 bases, J lost 4 bases, and 13 bases stayed unmatched. The CDR3 length is 18 residues. CDR3 bases: TGCGCCAGCAGTCAGCGAGCACTACAGGGGGCACTTAATCAGCCCCAGCATTTT. Protein: CASSQRALQGALNQPQHF.